These 9 T cell receptor beta chains originate from one sample sequenced in a study of cytomegalovirus exposure and HLA in healthy donors. This PCR relied on a set of 60 Vbeta primers and 13 Jbeta primers. The repertoire was sequenced with immunoSEQ multiplex PCR; TCRdb's copy has only in-frame clones and lacks some. This sample carries around 75,000 clones, with about 0.76% going to the ten biggest clones. The specimen was PBMCs. Receptor source: a boy between 5 and 17 years old in good health and CMV-seronegative.

This chain uses TRBV4-1 with TRBJ2-3; TRBD2 aligns across 9 bases. This CDR3 is built from 18 residues. Losses at the gene ends were 0 bases for V and 0 bases for J; bases not matched to a gene: 7. CDR1 is MGHRA and CDR2 is YSYEKL in the germline V gene. The CDR3 bases are TGCGCCAGCAGCCAAGATGGGGCGGGGGGGCCTAGCACAGATACGCAGTATTTT. Residues: CASSQDGAGGPSTDTQYF.

This chain joins TRBV27 and TRBJ1-1; perhaps TRBD1 as D (6 bases). The CDR3 length is 15 residues. Germline CDR1 reads MNHEY; CDR2 reads SMNVEV (reference sequence). Trimming shortened V by 0 bases and J by 5 bases, and 13 bases separated the two germline ends. This CDR3 is CASSLSGGRGTEAFF. The CDR3 DNA is TGTGCCAGCAGTTTATCAGGGGGTCGGGGAACTGAAGCTTTCTTT.

The chain has TRBV7-3 and TRBJ2-6; possible D gene TRBD1, 5 bases. The CDR3 spans 18 residues. Germline loops: CDR1 SGHTA, CDR2 FQGTGA. Deletions cut 0 bases from V and 0 bases from J, with 12 bases between. The CDR3 protein is CASSLTGVPNSGANVLTF. The CDR3 DNA is TGTGCCAGCAGCTTAACAGGGGTACCCAACTCTGGGGCCAACGTCCTGACTTTC.

For the CDR3, the DNA is TGTGCTAGTGGTTTGGTACTAAGCGGAGACACTGAAGCTTTCTTT. Translated: CASGLVLSGDTEAFF. J is TRBJ1-1 and V is TRBV12-5; D ambiguous. Trimming stripped 0 bases from V and 3 bases from J, with 11 bases between. The germline V gene has CDR1 LGHNT and CDR2 FRNRAP. This CDR3 has 15 amino acids.

The V and J genes are TRBV2 and TRBJ2-3; 9 bases align to TRBD1. Germline CDR1 and CDR2: SNHLY and FYNNEI. This CDR3 contains 17 residues. Losses at the gene ends were 9 bases for V and 2 bases for J; bases not matched to a gene: 15. As DNA, the CDR3 is TGTGCCAGTAAGATCAGGGACAGGGCGATAGTCACAGATACGCAGTATTTT. Residues: CASKIRDRAIVTDTQYF.

This rearrangement joins TRBV2 to TRBJ1-2, with D tentatively TRBD1 (6 bases). Deletions cut 5 bases from V and 6 bases from J, with 13 bases between. This CDR3 is 13 amino acids long. The germline V gene has CDR1 SNHLY and CDR2 FYNNEI. Here the CDR3 DNA reads TGTGCCAGCAGTATGGACAGTAAGAATGGCTACACCTTC. It codes for CASSMDSKNGYTF.

V usage is TRBV30 and J usage is TRBJ1-1, with 8 bases fitting TRBD1. V lost 1 base and J lost 8; bases outside the gene matches: 6. The CDR3 runs to 13 residues. CDR1 is GTSNPN, CDR2 SVGIG, per germline (reference sequence). The CDR3, as DNA: TGTGCCTGGAGTGGAGGACAGGGCAACGAAGCTTTCTTT. Translated: CAWSGGQGNEAFF.

V and J are TRBV7-7 and TRBJ2-5, with D possibly matching TRBD1 (5 bases). The CDR3 has 13 residues. Deletions cut 2 bases from V and 4 bases from J, with 8 bases between. From germline, CDR1 is SSHAT and CDR2 FNYEAQ (reference sequence). CDR3 region: CASSLPQGETQYF. The CDR3 DNA follows: TGTGCCAGCAGCTTACCCCAGGGAGAGACCCAGTACTTC.

The chain couples TRBV7-9 to TRBJ1-1; D is possibly TRBD1 (5 bases). Germline assignment: CDR1 SEHNR and CDR2 FQNEAQ (reference sequence). The CDR3 contains 15 residues. V was cut by 3 bases and J by 1 base, with 12 bases left in between. The CDR3 reads CASSFFTGTNTEAFF. In DNA, the CDR3 is TGTGCCAGCAGCTTTTTTACAGGCACGAACACTGAAGCTTTCTTT.